This record covers a single T cell receptor beta chain. It has no known antigen specificity. At one end the junction does not follow the germline gene, possibly because of a read error. Profiling of TCR beta VDJ combinations and CDR3 sequences used genomic DNA as the template. An Illumina HiSeq 2000 was used for TCR repertoire sequencing. In the source study's methods: Repertoire assessment relied on Simpson's diversity index, CDR3 size and DJ length profiles, and TRBV/TRBJ rearrangement plots. Whichever DNA sequence was most abundant in the deep sequencing data was defined as the immunodominant clone. CDR3 amino acid sequences were checked for sharing across subjects and were also compared against the VDJdb database and published repertoires. TCRdb applied fastp at Q25 and MiXCR to the public reads, then kept only in-frame beta chains. For every CDR3 protein sequence, its rows merge into one entry that carries the most common genes and DNA. The V and J calls follow TCRdb's processing rather than the paper's. The sample table records 200,000 to 250,000 distinct CDR3 sequences; 65% of these occur just once. Clones ranked in the top ten supply roughly 61% of the sample.

These data are taken from a study of CD8+CD57+ T cells in acquired aplastic anemia listed by TCRdb under 2018. Broadly, across the study: A mean of about 3.2 ug of DNA, ranging from roughly 0.2 to 27.4 ug, was extracted from sorted CD4+ and CD8+ cells. A CD8+CD57+ expansion meant a frequency higher than the mean frequency seen in healthy subjects.

Findings and caveats that apply to the study as a whole: Patients and healthy controls showed no significant difference in CD8+ Simpson's diversity (P=0.060). Although under 35 CD8+ CDR3 sequences were shared by patients and controls, these sequences appeared highly expressed in patients and within the immunodominant clones of patients.

Flow cytometry had shown CD8+CD57+ cell expansion in the patients selected for sequencing. Every patient had a diagnosis of severe acquired aplastic anemia based on International Study of Aplastic Anemia and Agranulocytosis and Camitta criteria. No therapy had been received by the patients at the time of blood sampling. The study deep-sequenced TCR repertoires of sorted CD4+ and CD8+ blood T cells from severe aplastic anemia patients and healthy subjects. Patients were enrolled under clinicaltrials.gov protocols 00001620, 01623167, 00001397, 00071045, 00081523 and 00961064 in the USA. Ficoll-Paque density gradient centrifugation was used to isolate peripheral blood mononuclear cells. Before DNA extraction, CD4+ and CD8+ T cells were sorted by FACS or by magnetic beads. Sequences SGHRS (CDR1) and YFSETQ (CDR2) are obtained from the germline V gene. The CDR3 runs 15 residues from the cysteine to the phenylalanine. The retained sequence is limited to the CDR3, 45 bases, with the frame set at the first base.

The rearranged chain carries TRBV5-1 and TRBJ2-3; the D segment may tentatively be TRBD1 or TRBD2, each giving 6 matched bases. The receptor was derived from a human donor with aplastic anemia. Sequenced: sorted CD4+, CD8+, or CD8+CD57+ T cells (not recorded which) from PBMCs. The CDR3 corresponds to CASNLPRGPTDTQYF. The sequenced DNA is TGCGCCAGCAACTTGCCCCGGGGGCCTACAGATACGCAGTATTTT.